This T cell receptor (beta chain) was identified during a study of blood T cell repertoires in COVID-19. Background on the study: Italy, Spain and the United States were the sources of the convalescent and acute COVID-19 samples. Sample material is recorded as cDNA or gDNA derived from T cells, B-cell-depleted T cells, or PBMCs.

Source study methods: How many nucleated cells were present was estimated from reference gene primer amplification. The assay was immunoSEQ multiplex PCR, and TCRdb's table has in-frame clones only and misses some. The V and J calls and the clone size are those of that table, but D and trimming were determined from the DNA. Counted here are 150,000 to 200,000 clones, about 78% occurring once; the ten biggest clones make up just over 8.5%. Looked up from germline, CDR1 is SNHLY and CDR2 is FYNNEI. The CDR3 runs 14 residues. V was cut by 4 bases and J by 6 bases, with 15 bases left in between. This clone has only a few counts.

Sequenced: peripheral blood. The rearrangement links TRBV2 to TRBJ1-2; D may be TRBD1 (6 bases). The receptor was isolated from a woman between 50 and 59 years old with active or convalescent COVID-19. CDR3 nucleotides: TGTGCCAGCAGTGGACTCCAGGGGAGGGATGGCTACACCTTC. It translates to CASSGLQGRDGYTF. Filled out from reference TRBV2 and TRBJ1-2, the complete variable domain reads EPEVTQTPSHQVTQMGQEVILRCVPISNHLYFYWYRQILGQKVEFLVSFYNNEISEKSEIFDDQFSVERPDGSNFTLKIRSTKLEDSAMYFCASSGLQGRDGYTFGSGTRLTVV.